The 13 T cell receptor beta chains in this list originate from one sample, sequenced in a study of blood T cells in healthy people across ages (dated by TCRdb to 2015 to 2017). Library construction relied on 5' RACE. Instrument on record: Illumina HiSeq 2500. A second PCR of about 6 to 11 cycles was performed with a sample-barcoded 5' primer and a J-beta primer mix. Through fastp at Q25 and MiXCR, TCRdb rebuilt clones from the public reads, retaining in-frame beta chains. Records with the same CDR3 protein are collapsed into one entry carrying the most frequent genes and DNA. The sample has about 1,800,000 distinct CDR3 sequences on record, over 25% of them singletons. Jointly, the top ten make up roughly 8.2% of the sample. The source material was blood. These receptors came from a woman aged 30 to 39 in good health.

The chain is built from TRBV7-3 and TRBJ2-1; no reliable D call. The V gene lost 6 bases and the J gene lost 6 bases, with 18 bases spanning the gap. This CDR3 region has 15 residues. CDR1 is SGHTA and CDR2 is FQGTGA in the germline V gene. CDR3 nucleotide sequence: TGTGCCAGCAGTACTTCCGGGTCTGGTATCAATGAGCAGTTCTTC. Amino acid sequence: CASSTSGSGINEQFF.

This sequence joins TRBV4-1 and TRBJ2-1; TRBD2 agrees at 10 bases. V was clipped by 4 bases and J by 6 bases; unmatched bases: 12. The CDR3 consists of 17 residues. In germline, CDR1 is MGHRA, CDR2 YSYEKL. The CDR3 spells CASSRLPRASGSNEQFF. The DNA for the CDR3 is TGCGCCAGCAGCCGCTTACCCCGGGCTAGCGGGAGCAATGAGCAGTTCTTC.

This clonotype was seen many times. The CDR3 nucleotides are TGTGCCAGCAGCTTAGCGGGGAGAACCCACAATGAGCAGTTCTTC. This gives the protein CASSLAGRTHNEQFF. This sequence joins TRBV7-2 and TRBJ2-1; a weak D match, TRBD2 (5 bases). CDR1 SGHTA and CDR2 FQGNSA come from the germline V gene. With 0 bases removed from V and 5 bases from J, the gap between germline ends came to 11 bases. The CDR3 runs 15 residues.

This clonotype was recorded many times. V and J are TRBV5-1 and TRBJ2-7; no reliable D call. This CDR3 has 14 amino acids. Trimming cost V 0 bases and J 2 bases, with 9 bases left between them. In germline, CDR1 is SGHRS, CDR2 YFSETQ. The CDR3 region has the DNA TGCGCCAGCAGCTTGGACTTCGCAGCCTACGAGCAGTACTTC. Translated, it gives CASSLDFAAYEQYF.

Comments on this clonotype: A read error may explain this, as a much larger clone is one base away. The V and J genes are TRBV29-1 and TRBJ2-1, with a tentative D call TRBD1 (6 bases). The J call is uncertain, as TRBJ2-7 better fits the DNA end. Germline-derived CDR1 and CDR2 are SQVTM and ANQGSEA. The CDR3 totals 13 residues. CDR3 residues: CSVGATTYNEQYF. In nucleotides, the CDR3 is TGCAGCGTGGGGGCGACAACCTACAATGAGCAGTACTTC.

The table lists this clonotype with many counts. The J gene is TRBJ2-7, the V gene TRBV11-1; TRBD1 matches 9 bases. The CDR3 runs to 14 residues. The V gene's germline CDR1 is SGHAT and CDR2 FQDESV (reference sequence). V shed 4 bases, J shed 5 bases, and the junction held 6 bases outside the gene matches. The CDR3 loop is CASSSPGQGHEQYF. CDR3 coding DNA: TGTGCCAGCAGCTCACCGGGACAGGGCCACGAGCAGTACTTC.

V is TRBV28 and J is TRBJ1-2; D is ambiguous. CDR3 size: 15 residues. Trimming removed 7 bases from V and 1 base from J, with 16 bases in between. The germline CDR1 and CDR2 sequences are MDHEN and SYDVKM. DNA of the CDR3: TGTGCCAGCACGTCACCTTCAGAGAGTAACTATGGCTACACCTTC. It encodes CASTSPSESNYGYTF.

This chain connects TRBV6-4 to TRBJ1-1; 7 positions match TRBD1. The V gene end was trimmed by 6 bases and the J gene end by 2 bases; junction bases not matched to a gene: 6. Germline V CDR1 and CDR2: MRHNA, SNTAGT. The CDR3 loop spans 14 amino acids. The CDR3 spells CASREGGGNTEAFF. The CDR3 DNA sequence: TGTGCCAGCAGAGAAGGGGGCGGAAACACTGAAGCTTTCTTT.

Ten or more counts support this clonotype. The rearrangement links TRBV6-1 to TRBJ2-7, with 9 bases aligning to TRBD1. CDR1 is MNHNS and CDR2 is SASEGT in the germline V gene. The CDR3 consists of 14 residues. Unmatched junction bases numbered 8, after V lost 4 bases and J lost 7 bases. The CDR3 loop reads CASSARDRVLEQYF. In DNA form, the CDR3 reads TGTGCCAGCAGTGCCCGGGACAGGGTTCTTGAGCAGTACTTC.

CDR3 protein: CAWRTGVTYEQYF. The CDR3 DNA sequence: TGTGCCTGGAGGACAGGGGTCACCTACGAGCAGTACTTC. This chain joins TRBV30 and TRBJ2-4, with 8 bases lining up with TRBD1. The better agreement between TRBJ2-7 and the DNA end casts doubt on the J call. The CDR3 extends over 13 amino acids. From germline, CDR1 is GTSNPN and CDR2 SVGIG (reference sequence).

This CDR3 is CASSSALPSKDTQYF. In nucleotides, the CDR3 is TGTGCCAGCAGCTCCGCCCTACCATCCAAAGATACGCAGTATTTT. The V gene is TRBV7-2, the J gene TRBJ2-3; D ambiguous. Per the germline V gene, CDR1 is SGHTA and CDR2 is FQGNSA. The ends were cut back, 4 bases at V and 5 bases at J, with 16 bases in the middle. The CDR3 consists of 15 residues. Full variable domain (remainder filled in from reference TRBV7-2 and TRBJ2-3): GAGVSQSPSNKVTEKGKDVELRCDPISGHTALYWYRQSLGQGLEFLIYFQGNSAPDKSGLPSDRFSAERTGGSVSTLTIQRTQQEDSAVYLCASSSALPSKDTQYFGPGTRLTVL.

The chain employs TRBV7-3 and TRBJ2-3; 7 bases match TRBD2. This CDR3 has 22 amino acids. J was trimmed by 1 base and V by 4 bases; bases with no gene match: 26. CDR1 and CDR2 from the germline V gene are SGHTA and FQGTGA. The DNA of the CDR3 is TGTGCCAGCAGCTCCTCCCCTCCGACGAGACAAGGGAGGGGAGCGGGCACAGATACGCAGTATTTT. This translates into CASSSSPPTRQGRGAGTDTQYF.

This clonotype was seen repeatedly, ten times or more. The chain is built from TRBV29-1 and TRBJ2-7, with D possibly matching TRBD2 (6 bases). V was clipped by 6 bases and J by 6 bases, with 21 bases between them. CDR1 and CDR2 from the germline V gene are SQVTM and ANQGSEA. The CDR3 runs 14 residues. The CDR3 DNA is TGCAGCGTGGCAGCACCGGGACTCTCGTCCGAGCAGTACTTC. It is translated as CSVAAPGLSSEQYF.